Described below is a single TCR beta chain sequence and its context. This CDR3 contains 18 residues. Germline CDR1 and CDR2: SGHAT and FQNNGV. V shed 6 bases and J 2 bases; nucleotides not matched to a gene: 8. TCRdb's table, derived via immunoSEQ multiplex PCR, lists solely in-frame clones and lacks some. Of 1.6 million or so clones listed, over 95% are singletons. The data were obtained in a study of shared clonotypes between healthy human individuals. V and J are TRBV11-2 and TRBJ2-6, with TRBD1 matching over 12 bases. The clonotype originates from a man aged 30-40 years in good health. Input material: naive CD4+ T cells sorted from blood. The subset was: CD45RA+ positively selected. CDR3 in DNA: TGTGCCAGCAGTTTCCGGGACAGGGGGCTCCCTGGGGCCAACGTCCTGACTTTC. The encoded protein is CASSFRDRGLPGANVLTF.